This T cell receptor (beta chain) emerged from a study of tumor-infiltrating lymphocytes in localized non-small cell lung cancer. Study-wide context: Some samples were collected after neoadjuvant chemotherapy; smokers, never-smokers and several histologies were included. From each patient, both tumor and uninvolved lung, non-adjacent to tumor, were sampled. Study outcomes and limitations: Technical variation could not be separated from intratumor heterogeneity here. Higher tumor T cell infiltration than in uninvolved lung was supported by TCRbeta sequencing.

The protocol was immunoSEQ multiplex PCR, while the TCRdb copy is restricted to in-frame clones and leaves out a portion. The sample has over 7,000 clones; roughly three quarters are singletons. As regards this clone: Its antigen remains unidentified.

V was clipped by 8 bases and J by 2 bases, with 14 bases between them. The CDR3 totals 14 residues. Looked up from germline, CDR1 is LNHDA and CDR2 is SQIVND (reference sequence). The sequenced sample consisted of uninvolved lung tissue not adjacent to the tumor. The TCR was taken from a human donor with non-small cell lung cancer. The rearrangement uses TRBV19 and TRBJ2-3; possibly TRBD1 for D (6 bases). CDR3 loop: CASQRGSITDTQYF. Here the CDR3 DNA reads TGTGCCAGTCAGAGGGGGAGTATCACAGATACGCAGTATTTT.